This T cell receptor (beta chain) was sequenced for a study of T cells in tumors after PD-1 blockade. Study summary: During anti-PD-1 treatment, some patients continued daily vismodegib 150 mg. Peripheral blood samples averaged 36,536 unique clonotypes and 113,528 templates. Study-level findings and limits: Around 45% of tumor TCR clonotypes were also found in blood.

Tumor or blood genomic DNA was sequenced, with inputs of about 616 ng to 6,004 ng. Concerning this clone itself: The antigen remains undetermined.

Unmatched junction bases numbered 1, after V lost 1 base and J lost 3 bases. The CDR3 is 13 amino acids. Germline loops: CDR1 SQVTM, CDR2 ANQGSEA. This table comes from immunoSEQ multiplex PCR, and its TCRdb copy is limited to in-frame clones, with some not included. In the table there are just under 65,000 clones, approximately 79% of which are singletons. The TCR originated in a human donor with basal cell carcinoma. The sample consisted of PBMCs, taken after anti-PD-1 treatment. V usage is TRBV29-1 and J usage is TRBJ1-1; TRBD1 matches 8 bases. The CDR3 DNA is TGCAGCGTTGAAGGGACAGGGCACACTGAAGCTTTCTTT. Its protein product is CSVEGTGHTEAFF.